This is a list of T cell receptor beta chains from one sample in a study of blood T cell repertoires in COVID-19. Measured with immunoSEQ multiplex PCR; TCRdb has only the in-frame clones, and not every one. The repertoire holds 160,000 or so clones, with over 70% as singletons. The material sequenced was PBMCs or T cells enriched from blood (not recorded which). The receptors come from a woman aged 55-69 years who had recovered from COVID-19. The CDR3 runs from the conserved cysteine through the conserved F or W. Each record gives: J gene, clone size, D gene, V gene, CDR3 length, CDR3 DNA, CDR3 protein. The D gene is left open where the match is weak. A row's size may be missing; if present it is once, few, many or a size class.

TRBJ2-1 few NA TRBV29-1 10 TGCAGCGTTGTTGAGGCTGAGCAGTTCTTC CSVVEAEQFF
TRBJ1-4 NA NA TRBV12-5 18 TGTGCTAGTGGTTTGGTACTGACGGGGGGACCAACTAATGAAAAACTGTTTTTT CASGLVLTGGPTNEKLFF
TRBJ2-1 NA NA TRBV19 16 TGTGCCAGTAGTATAGCGGCAGGGGAACGGAGAGTTGAGCAGTTCTTC CASSIAAGERRVEQFF
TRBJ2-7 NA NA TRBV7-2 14 TGTGCCAGCAGCAAGAACGGGGGGCAGAACGAGCAGTACTTC CASSKNGGQNEQYF
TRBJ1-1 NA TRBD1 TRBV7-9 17 TGTGCCAGCAGCTTGAATAGACCGGGACAGGGGGCCGCTGAAGCTTTCTTT CASSLNRPGQGAAEAFF
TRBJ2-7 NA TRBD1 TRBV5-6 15 TGTGCCAGCAGAAAGGTCGGACAGGACAAGTACGAGCAGTACTTC CASRKVGQDKYEQYF
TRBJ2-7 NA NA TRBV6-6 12 TGTGCCAGCAGTCACGGACAGCCCCAGCAGTACTTC CASSHGQPQQYF
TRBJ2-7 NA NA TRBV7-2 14 TGTGCCAGCAGCTTAGGGGGGCAGGGCTACGAGCAGTACTTC CASSLGGQGYEQYF
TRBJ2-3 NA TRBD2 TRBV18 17 TGTGCCAGCTCACCACTTTCTAGCGGGGGGCTCACAGATACGCAGTATTTT CASSPLSSGGLTDTQYF
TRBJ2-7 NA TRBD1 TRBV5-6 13 TGTGCCAGCAGCTTCGGGACAGGTGGTGAGCAGTACTTC CASSFGTGGEQYF
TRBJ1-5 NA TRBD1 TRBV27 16 TGTGCCAGCAGTTTATGGGGACAGGGGGCTGGTCAGCCCCAGCATTTT CASSLWGQGAGQPQHF
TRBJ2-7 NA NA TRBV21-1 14 TGTGCCAGCCTCTTTGGCCAATTGATGGCTGAGCAGTACTTC CASLFGQLMAEQYF
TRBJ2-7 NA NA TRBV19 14 TGTGCCAGTAGTATGGCCGACAGTACCTACGAGCAGTACTTC CASSMADSTYEQYF
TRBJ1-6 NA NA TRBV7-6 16 TGTGCCAGCAGCTTGGGGAGCGGGGGGGAAAATTCACCCCTCCACTTT CASSLGSGGENSPLHF
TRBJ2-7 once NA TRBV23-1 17 TGCGCCAGCAGTCAATTCGAGTCGCCCGCGATACCCTACGAGCAGTACTTC CASSQFESPAIPYEQYF
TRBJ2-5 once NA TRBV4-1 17 TGCGCCAGCAGCCCCATGGTGGCGGGGGCAGATCAAGAGACCCAGTACTTC CASSPMVAGADQETQYF
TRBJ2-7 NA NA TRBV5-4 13 TGTGCCAGCAGCTCCCTCGGCAGGGACGAGCAGTACTTC CASSSLGRDEQYF
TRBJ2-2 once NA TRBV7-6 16 TGTGCCAGCAGCTTAGGGACAGTGACGAACACCGGGGAGCTGTTTTTT CASSLGTVTNTGELFF
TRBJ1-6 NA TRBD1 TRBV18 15 TGTGCCAGCTCACCCAGGCGGGACAGGGGTTCACCCCTCCACTTT CASSPRRDRGSPLHF
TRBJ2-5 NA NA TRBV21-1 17 TGTGCCAGCAGCGCGCGGCGGGATGGGAGTGGGGAAGAGACCCAGTACTTC CASSARRDGSGEETQYF
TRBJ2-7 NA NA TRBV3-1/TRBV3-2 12 TGTGCCAGCAGTCGACAGTCCTACGAGCAGTACTTC CASSRQSYEQYF
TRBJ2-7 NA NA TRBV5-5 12 TGTGCCAGCAGTTATACGGGATACGAGCAGTACTTC CASSYTGYEQYF
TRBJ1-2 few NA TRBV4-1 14 TGCGCCAGCAGCCACCAAGGACAGAAATATGGCTACACCTTC CASSHQGQKYGYTF
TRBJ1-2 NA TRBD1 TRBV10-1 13 TGCGCCAGCAGTGGCGGACAGGGTGAAGGCTACACCTTC CASSGGQGEGYTF
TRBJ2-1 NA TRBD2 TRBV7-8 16 TGTGCCAGCAGCTTCACTAGCGGGGGAGTAATCAATGAGCAGTTCTTC CASSFTSGGVINEQFF
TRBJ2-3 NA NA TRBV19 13 TGTGCCAGTAGTATAGCTTTCGGAGATACGCAGTATTTT CASSIAFGDTQYF
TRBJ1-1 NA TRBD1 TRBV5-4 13 TGTGCCAGCAGCCAGACAGGGGACACTGAAGCTTTCTTT CASSQTGDTEAFF
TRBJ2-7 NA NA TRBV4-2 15 TGTGCCAGCAGCCAAGATCCAGGATTCTCCTACGAGCAGTACTTC CASSQDPGFSYEQYF
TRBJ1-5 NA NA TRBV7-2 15 TGTGCCAGCAGCTTACGAGGCCGTTTGGGTCAGCCCCAGCATTTT CASSLRGRLGQPQHF
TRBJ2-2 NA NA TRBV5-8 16 TGTGCCAGCAGCCCCTCCTCAGGGGCCACCACCGGGGAGCTGTTTTTT CASSPSSGATTGELFF
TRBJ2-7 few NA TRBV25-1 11 TGTGCCAGCAGATCCGCCTACGAGCAGTACTTC CASRSAYEQYF
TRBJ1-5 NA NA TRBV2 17 TGTGCCAGCAGTGTGAGGGGGAGCGCAATGGGCAATCAGCCCCAGCATTTT CASSVRGSAMGNQPQHF
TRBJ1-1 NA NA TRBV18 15 TGTGCCAGCTCACCACTGGGGCGCATGAACACTGAAGCTTTCTTT CASSPLGRMNTEAFF
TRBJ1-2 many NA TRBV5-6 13 TGTGCCAGCTTGCCGGGGGGGAACTATGGCTACACCTTC CASLPGGNYGYTF
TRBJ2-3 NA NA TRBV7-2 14 TGTGCCAGCAGTTCTAACGGGGGCACAGATACGCAGTATTTT CASSSNGGTDTQYF
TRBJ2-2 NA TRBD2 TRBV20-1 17 TGCAGTGCTAGTGTCGGAGCGGGGGGTTCGAACACCGGGGAGCTGTTTTTT CSASVGAGGSNTGELFF
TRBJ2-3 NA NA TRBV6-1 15 TGTGCCAGCAGTGAAGGGGACTTCTTCACAGATACGCAGTATTTT CASSEGDFFTDTQYF
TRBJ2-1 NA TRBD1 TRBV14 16 TGTGCCAGCAGCCAGCCGGGACAGGGTGCTTATGGTGAGCAGTTCTTC CASSQPGQGAYGEQFF
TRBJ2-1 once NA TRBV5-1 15 TGCGCCAGCAGTTTTGCAGGGGACCCTTACAATGAGCAGTTCTTC CASSFAGDPYNEQFF
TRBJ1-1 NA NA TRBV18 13 TGTGCCAGCTCGGGCGTCAGGGACACTGAAGCTTTCTTT CASSGVRDTEAFF
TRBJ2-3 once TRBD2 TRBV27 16 TGTGCCAGCAGTCCCATAGCGGGGGGCCGTGCAGATACGCAGTATTTT CASSPIAGGRADTQYF